A selection of T cell receptor beta chains follows, all from one sample in a study of cytomegalovirus exposure and HLA in healthy donors. Assay: immunoSEQ multiplex PCR; the TCRdb copy retains only in-frame clones and omits some. The data contain about 140,000 clones, around 80% of them singletons. The sequencing input was PBMCs. The receptors here all came from a male donor in good health and CMV-seronegative. CDR3s include the opening cysteine and the closing phenylalanine or tryptophan. Fields, in order: J gene, clone size, D gene, V gene, CDR3 DNA, CDR3 protein. D genes are given only for firm matches. A clone size is listed for some rows: how often the clone was seen (once, few, many), or a class if it is expanded.

TRBJ2-7,few,TRBD1,TRBV19,TGTGCCAGTAGCGCCGGGACAGGCAGCTACGAGCAGTACTTC,CASSAGTGSYEQYF
TRBJ2-1,-,-,TRBV10-3,TGTGCCATCAGTGGGGCCGGCGGGACAGATTCCTACAATGAGCAGTTCTTC,CAISGAGGTDSYNEQFF
TRBJ1-3,few,TRBD1,TRBV10-3,TGTGCCATCAGGGGGACAGGAGCTGGAAACACCATATATTTT,CAIRGTGAGNTIYF
TRBJ2-5,-,-,TRBV11-2,TGTGCCAGCAGCTCGACGACTAGTTTTGAGACCCAGTACTTC,CASSSTTSFETQYF
TRBJ2-2,once,TRBD2,TRBV6-5,TGTGCCAGCCGAATAGCGGGATCGAACACCGGGGAGCTGTTTTTT,CASRIAGSNTGELFF
TRBJ1-2,few,-,TRBV5-6,TGTGCCAGCAACGAGGCGGGGGAAGGATATGGCTACACCTTC,CASNEAGEGYGYTF
TRBJ2-2,once,TRBD1,TRBV9,TGTGCCAGCAGCCCCACTGGACAGGGCTCGAACACCGGGGAGCTGTTTTTT,CASSPTGQGSNTGELFF
TRBJ2-2,once,-,TRBV7-9,TGTGCCAGCAGCCAAGGGGCCGGGGAGCTGTTTTTT,CASSQGAGELFF
TRBJ2-7,once,-,TRBV6-5,TGTGCCAGCATTTCCTCGACAGATTACTACGAGCAGTACTTC,CASISSTDYYEQYF
TRBJ1-2,-,-,TRBV29-1,TGCAGCGTTGAGCCAGACTATGGCTACACCTTC,CSVEPDYGYTF
TRBJ2-3,-,-,TRBV13,TGTGCCAGCAGACGCGGTACTTTCACAGATACGCAGTATTTT,CASRRGTFTDTQYF
TRBJ1-2,-,-,TRBV30,TGTGCCTGGAGTATCGGAGGGACTTATGGCTACACCTTC,CAWSIGGTYGYTF
TRBJ1-1,-,TRBD1,TRBV7-9,TGTGCCAGCAGCCTCGACAGGGTCTCAACTGAAGCTTTCTTT,CASSLDRVSTEAFF
TRBJ2-7,-,TRBD2,TRBV7-8,TGTGCCAGCAGCACGGGACTAGGGCTCCGCTACGAGCAGTACTTC,CASSTGLGLRYEQYF
TRBJ2-5,-,-,TRBV14,TGTGCCAGCAGCGCCGGAGCCTCCCCAGAGACCCAGTACTTC,CASSAGASPETQYF
TRBJ2-7,-,-,TRBV6-6,TGTGCCAGCGAAGGAGCGGGTTACGAGCAGTACTTC,CASEGAGYEQYF
TRBJ2-7,few,TRBD1,TRBV5-1,TGCGCCAGCAGCCAAGAGAGGGGGCTCAGCGAGCAGTACTTC,CASSQERGLSEQYF
TRBJ1-1,-,-,TRBV28,TGTGCCAGCAGTTTCCCGAGCACTGAAGCTTTCTTT,CASSFPSTEAFF
TRBJ1-1,-,-,TRBV4-2,TGTGCCAGCAGCCAAGAACCGGGGGCTGAAGCTTTCTTT,CASSQEPGAEAFF
TRBJ2-3,-,TRBD1,TRBV28,TGTGCCAGCAGCAGTTCGGGACAGGGAAGGGATACGCAGTATTTT,CASSSSGQGRDTQYF
TRBJ2-7,-,-,TRBV4-3,TGCGCCAGCAGCCCCATCGGAGGTCCTACCTACGAGCAGTACTTC,CASSPIGGPTYEQYF
TRBJ2-3,-,TRBD2,TRBV7-2,TGTGCCAGCAGCTTAGCGTTAGCGGGGAGGCAGTATTTT,CASSLALAGRQYF
TRBJ2-2,few,TRBD2,TRBV5-1,TGCGCCAGCGACAGCGGGGGGAACACCGGGGAGCTGTTTTTT,CASDSGGNTGELFF
TRBJ2-1,-,-,TRBV10-1,TGCGCCAGCAGTGATGTTATGCTTTCGGGCAATGAGCAGTTCTTC,CASSDVMLSGNEQFF
TRBJ2-2,-,TRBD2,TRBV2,TGTGCCAGCAGTGACCAGCGGGGGAGCGGGGAGCTGTTTTTT,CASSDQRGSGELFF
TRBJ1-5,-,-,TRBV2,TGTGCCAGCAGCGCCCCCAGGGGTACTGAGTGGAGATCCAATCAGCCCCAGCATTTT,CASSAPRGTEWRSNQPQHF
TRBJ2-2,-,-,TRBV7-3,TGTGCCAGCAGCTCCCGGGTGGGGGGGCCCGGGGAGCTGTTTTTT,CASSSRVGGPGELFF
TRBJ1-1,few,-,TRBV5-6,TGTGCCAGCAGGAGAGGGATAGAAGCTTTCTTT,CASRRGIEAFF
TRBJ2-5,-,-,TRBV19,TGTGCCAGTAGTATGGGAGACAGGTTCCCAGAGACCCAGTACTTC,CASSMGDRFPETQYF
TRBJ2-2,-,-,TRBV29-1,TGCAGCGTTTCTAGAACGAACACCGGGGAGCTGTTTTTT,CSVSRTNTGELFF
TRBJ2-1,-,TRBD2,TRBV6-1,TGTGCCAGCAGGGATAGCGGGGGGCCCCGCAATGAGCAGTTCTTC,CASRDSGGPRNEQFF
TRBJ1-1,-,TRBD1,TRBV7-9,TGTGCCAGCAGCGTACAGGGGCCGGGGACTGAAGCTTTCTTT,CASSVQGPGTEAFF
TRBJ1-1,-,-,TRBV7-9,TGTTCCAGCCGCTTCCAGGAGAACACTGAAGCTTTCTTT,CSSRFQENTEAFF
TRBJ1-4,-,-,TRBV20-1,TGCAGTGTTCGGTCGGGGGAAAAACTGTTTTTT,CSVRSGEKLFF
TRBJ1-3,-,-,TRBV6-6,TGTGCCAGCAGACCCGACAGTGGAAACACCATATATTTT,CASRPDSGNTIYF
TRBJ1-5,-,-,TRBV29-1,TGCAGCCCCGAGGAACTGTTGAAGAATAGCAATCAGCCCCAGCATTTT,CSPEELLKNSNQPQHF
TRBJ1-6,-,-,TRBV2,TGTGCCAGCAGTCTCGCGACAGGTTCTATCGGGAATTCACCCCTCCACTTT,CASSLATGSIGNSPLHF
TRBJ2-3,-,-,TRBV6-5,TGTGCCAGCAGTTACGCTGCGGGTCCCACAGATACGCAGTATTTT,CASSYAAGPTDTQYF
TRBJ2-3,-,-,TRBV7-2,TGTGCCAGCAGCCCCCAACAGAAAGATACGCAGTATTTT,CASSPQQKDTQYF
TRBJ1-4,-,TRBD1,TRBV28,TGTGCCAGCAGTTTAAGGGGGCCGATTAAGGAAAAACTGTTTTTT,CASSLRGPIKEKLFF